The subject of this entry is one T cell receptor beta chain. TCRdb ran MiXCR on the reads and lists one entry per CDR3 protein. The sample holds approximately 500,000 distinct CDR3 sequences, around 27% seen once. This specimen belongs to a study of T cell repertoires in cytomegalovirus infection. The CDR3 loop spans 14 amino acids. The V gene lost 0 bases and the J gene lost 8 bases, with 11 bases spanning the gap. CDR1 and CDR2 (germline): MNHEY, SVGEGT. The receptor's source is a human donor in good health (CMV status not recorded). Some clones in this sample may be carry-over from other donors' samples. The gene calls are TRBV6-2 or TRBV6-3 and TRBJ2-1; D may correspond to TRBD1 or TRBD2 (5 bases each). Sequencing was performed on PBMCs. The CDR3 protein is CASSYSILGDEQFF. CDR3 DNA: TGTGCCAGCAGTTACTCGATCTTGGGGGATGAGCAGTTCTTC.